The entry that follows covers one T cell receptor (beta chain) sequence. Antigen unknown. As processed by the authors: The distant-metastasis classifier for papillary thyroid cancer was built from CDR3 differences across clinicopathological groups. TCRdb re-analyzed the PCR reads through MiXCR. The V and J calls shown here were made by TCRdb, not taken from the authors' results. The sample holds about 40,000 clones; roughly 10% are singletons and the top ten take under 30%. Among the patients, none had received any treatment before thyroid surgery. Germline CDR1 and CDR2: SGHDT and YYEEEE. V was trimmed by 4 bases and J by 2 bases, leaving 14 bases between them. This CDR3 is 15 amino acids long. The data derive from a study of metastatic and nonmetastatic thyroid tumors. Study information: Repertoires from malignant and benign thyroid patients were compared across blood and tumor or nodule tissue.

Overall study findings and caveats: Reported TCR beta diversity, measured in blood and tumor, was significantly higher for malignant thyroid tumors than for benign nodules.

The chain carries TRBV5-6 and TRBJ2-3; D is possibly TRBD2 (5 bases). Specimen: blood. This TCR was recovered from a female donor with papillary thyroid cancer or a benign thyroid nodule (not recorded which). Some clones in this sample may be carry-over from other donors' samples. The CDR3 DNA follows: TGTGCCAGCAGCCTACCCTACGGGGACACAGATACGCAGTATTTT. It translates to CASSLPYGDTDTQYF.